This T cell receptor (beta chain) comes out of a study of human T cells and chemical hapten exposure. Study background: Patches with 0.01% DPC went on the upper back, and the tests were read at 6 days. Broader study findings: Counts of TCRs above 1 in 1000 frequency stayed unchanged with DPC sensitization.

This clonotype was seen a handful of times. No antigen is known for it. The sample's time point: patch test 3, about 24 weeks after DPC sensitization. The treatment denotes: therapeutic diphenylcyclopropenone sensitization with weekly scalp DPC. Someone pulled total RNA out of unfractionated whole blood. This CDR3 has 14 amino acids. Germline-derived CDR1 and CDR2 are SGHRS and YFSETQ. The V end lost 0 bases, the J end lost 0 bases, and 7 bases lay between the germline ends. In the original analysis: A per-sample median of approximately 87,000 TCRs was observed, with counts ranging from roughly 20,000 to 700,000. TCRdb re-analysed the RACE reads in MiXCR, keeping a single row per CDR3 protein. The V and J calls follow TCRdb's processing rather than the paper's. The sample consists of 150,000 to 200,000 distinct CDR3 sequences, 25% to 35% of them appearing once.

The sample consisted of whole blood, taken in connection with sensitization to the hapten diphenylcyclopropenone (DPC). The clonotype comes from a woman aged 18-35 years with alopecia areata. Some clones in this sample may be carry-over from other donors' samples. The rearrangement uses TRBV5-1 and TRBJ2-7; D is ambiguous. CDR3 sequence: CASSLEPSSYEQYF. CDR3 bases: TGCGCCAGCAGCTTGGAACCGAGCTCCTACGAGCAGTACTTC.